This is a list of T cell receptor beta chains from one sample in a study of cytomegalovirus exposure and HLA in healthy donors. Profiling relied on immunoSEQ multiplex PCR, and the TCRdb table lists in-frame clones only, not all of them. The sample has fewer than 200,000 clones, about nine tenths seen once. Sequencing input: PBMCs. These receptors were obtained from a boy between 2 and 15 years old in good health and CMV-seronegative. The CDR3 runs from the conserved cysteine through the conserved F or W.

j_call v_call cdr3_aa
TRBJ1-6 TRBV7-9 CSSSRGQGDSPLHF
TRBJ2-2 TRBV28 CASSPPTGGYTGELFF
TRBJ1-1 TRBV29-1 CSVDRATEAFF
TRBJ1-6 TRBV28 CASSPGSGANNSPLHF
TRBJ2-1 TRBV7-9 CASSLVQGVYNEQFF
TRBJ2-7 TRBV4-1 CASSQDRGFEEQYF
TRBJ2-7 TRBV25-1 CASSEWPSPSYEQYF
TRBJ1-2 TRBV6-4 CASSGGGGYTF
TRBJ2-3 TRBV11-3 CASSFRQKDTQYF
TRBJ1-1 TRBV27 CASSSGLGVSTEAFF
TRBJ1-5 TRBV9 CASSVSDRGNQPQHF
TRBJ1-4 TRBV9 CASGALNEKLFF
TRBJ2-7 TRBV29-1 CSVGVGGGYEQYF
TRBJ1-2 TRBV28 CASSSFRVDGYTF
TRBJ2-3 TRBV2 CASSERGSTDTQYF
TRBJ2-5 TRBV28 CASSPIGDRGGVDRYF
TRBJ2-1 TRBV27 CASGGSGGGPGQFF
TRBJ2-7 TRBV5-8 CASSLRWEGLYEQYF
TRBJ2-5 TRBV29-1 CSVEVGETQYF
TRBJ1-3 TRBV7-2 CASSPTGITGNTIYF
TRBJ1-1 TRBV19 CASSRRTGKVEAFF
TRBJ1-5 TRBV7-6 CASSLAAPGVTDDQPQHF